The entry below describes one TCR beta chain. Its antigen is not yet known. Base qualities are not recorded, but no much larger clone differs from it by a single base. Libraries came from 5' RACE. Instrument on record: Illumina HiSeq 2000. A universal primer binding site was added through template switching, and the final cDNA carried a unique molecular identifier so that TCR cDNA molecules could be counted accurately. Specific primers in the conserved constant-segment region were used to synthesize first-strand cDNA for the TCR alpha and beta chains. To control for contamination, every cDNA library was double barcoded, receiving both a SMART-Mk sample barcode and Illumina barcodes. TruSeq adapter sequences and Illumina sample barcodes were added in two successive PCR steps. The Illumina HiSeq platform was used with custom primers to sequence TCR alpha and beta cDNA libraries. Under the source paper's analysis protocol: Raw reads were processed with MiGEC to extract unique molecular identifiers, and MiXCR was used to determine CDR3 positions. For each individual, recombination models were inferred using an EM algorithm with the repgenHMM and IGoR tools. Shared clonotypes were analyzed with the tcR package in R, and sharing was normalized by the product of cloneset sizes. Out-of-frame nonproductive sequences were analyzed to study raw recombination free of thymic and clonal selection effects. The public reads were quality trimmed at Q25 with fastp and then assembled into clones with MiXCR by TCRdb, keeping productive beta chains. Records with the same CDR3 protein are collapsed into one entry carrying the most frequent genes and DNA. What appears here as the V and J calls and clone size reflects TCRdb's work, not the paper's. Counted in this sample were 350,000 to 600,000 distinct CDR3 sequences; 12% to 15% of them appeared once. Approximately 0.52% of the sample rests with the top ten.

Here V drops 3 bases and J drops 1 base, and the junction holds 5 bases not matched to any gene. The CDR3 runs 17 residues from the cysteine to the phenylalanine. Left in the record is the CDR3 DNA by itself, 51 bases read in frame from the first base. The germline V gene specifies SGHDN as CDR1 and FVKESK as CDR2. Every donor was a healthy Caucasian. The twin cohort consisted of three pairs of female monozygotic twins, all aged roughly 18 to 29 years. Positive isolation kits from Invitrogen were used to isolate the CD4+ and CD8+ T cell populations. The sample originates from a study of identical twins (dated by TCRdb to 2016 to 2018). Notes on the research overall: The study deep-sequenced TCR alpha and beta repertoires from monozygotic twins, unrelated adults of various ages and cord blood to test whether fetal clonotypes persist. To rule out contamination, replicate twin experiments were performed at different times with different library preparation protocols.

The research as a whole found: Compared with coincidental sharing between unrelated individuals, out-of-frame TCR alpha sequences shared between twins had an excess of sequences with low generation probability. Conclusions relied on cross-sectional statistical analysis, since the same donors could not be followed over many years. Abundant cord blood beta clonotypes had fewer insertions, young adult naive repertoires showed a similar but weaker trend, and memory repertoires showed no such trend. Excess twin sharing in beta out-of-frame sequences was weaker because fewer shared sequences lowered the signal-to-noise ratio. Invariant T cells such as MAIT and iNKT could partly confound zero-insertion analyses, though diverse VJ usage argued against this for most clonotypes. In monozygotic twins, recombination models systematically underestimated out-of-frame TCR alpha sharing, but the models matched the sharing seen between unrelated individuals.

The same data also contributed to another study, on yellow fever vaccine responses in identical twins. That second publication adds: The T cell response to vaccination in identical twins was reported by the authors to appear partly convergent and partly personalized. In identical twins, the study followed T cell clones that responded to the vaccine with precision.

Sequences were obtained from CD4+ T cells sorted from blood. The TCR comes from a woman younger than 35 in good health. Recombination connected TRBV14 to TRBJ2-2; TRBD2 aligns with 10 central bases. The bases are TGTGCCAGCAGCCATGCACGGACTAGCGGGAACACCGGGGAGCTGTTTTTT. Its translation reads: CASSHARTSGNTGELFF.